This TCR beta chain was documented in a study of shared T cell receptors in the human thymus. A single count supports this clone. Produced via immunoSEQ multiplex PCR; TCRdb's table is partial and in-frame only. The sample shows hundreds of thousands of clones, around 87% of them seen only once. Trimming shortened V by 8 bases and J by 4 bases, and 10 bases separated the two germline ends. The CDR3 covers 12 residues. The germline V gene encodes CDR1 MNHEY and CDR2 SMNVEV (reference sequence). This sample was shared with a second study, whose subject was human thymus T cells. This second study says: Those donating were healthy Finnish infants in corrective surgery for congenital heart defects. The thymus was resected at corrective cardiac surgery. Thymic and blood repertoires appeared to carry a bias in their V and J gene usage. Related research reported highly overlapping thymic repertoires among unrelated individuals.

The rearrangement joins TRBV27 to TRBJ2-3; D may be TRBD2 (5 bases). This sequence originates from a boy in the first two years of life with a congenital heart defect. The sample consisted of thymocytes. The CDR3 DNA is TGTGCCAGCGGGAGAGTAGCAGATACGCAGTATTTT. This codes for CASGRVADTQYF.